The 31 T cell receptor beta chains given below trace back to one sample, sequenced in a study of post-analysis software for immune sequencing data. Study-wide results and caveats: A few TRBV segments (TRBV5-6, TRBV5-1 and TRBV20-1 among them) occurred more frequently in patients than in controls.

Unique molecular identifiers were carried by the TCR beta cDNA libraries. TCRdb recomputed calls from the PCR reads with MiXCR, one row per CDR3 protein. The sample gives some 690,000 distinct CDR3 sequences, about 60% of which show up once; 11% is in the top ten. No cognate antigen is known for these TCRs. Sequencing input: blood. The receptors shown here come from a girl aged 2-10 years with multiple sclerosis.

J is TRBJ1-2 and V is TRBV12-3 or TRBV12-4, with 9 bases identical to TRBD1. The CDR3 covers 15 residues. With V trimmed by 2 bases and J by 8 bases, 9 bases remained unmatched. The CDR3 nucleotides are TGTGCCAGCAGTTTAAGTGGAACCGGACAGGGGGGCTACACCTTC. It codes for CASSLSGTGQGGYTF.

The chain links TRBV28 to TRBJ2-1; no clear D gene. V dropped 5 bases and J dropped 0 bases, with 8 bases sitting between them. The CDR3 covers 14 residues. Germline assignment: CDR1 MDHEN and CDR2 SYDVKM. CDR3: CASSPTVSYNEQFF. The DNA for the CDR3 is TGTGCCAGCAGTCCCACAGTCTCCTACAATGAGCAGTTCTTC.

This clonotype was found a few times. The V gene is TRBV29-1, the J gene TRBJ2-5; possibly TRBD1 for D (5 bases). The CDR3 is made up of 16 amino acids. Germline-derived CDR1 and CDR2 are SQVTM and ANQGSEA. V was clipped by 8 bases and J by 3 bases, with 25 bases between them. Here the CDR3 reads CSLSRPSDSDEETQYF. In DNA, the CDR3 is TGCAGCCTAAGCCGACCCAGTGACAGTGATGAAGAGACCCAGTACTTC.

This clonotype occurred a few times. The chain links TRBV4-2 to TRBJ2-1, with D maybe TRBD2 (6 bases). V lost 1 base and J lost 0, with 16 bases in between. The CDR3 sequence is 18 residues long. In germline, CDR1 is LGHNA, CDR2 YNFKEQ. The CDR3 bases are TGTGCCAGCAGCCAAGGTCTCGGGACTGGGAGCTCCTACAATGAGCAGTTCTTC. This gives the protein CASSQGLGTGSSYNEQFF.

CDR3 nucleotides: TGTGCCATCAGTGAGTCGATGGGACAGGCGTTGAATGAGCAGTTCTTC. Encoded protein: CAISESMGQALNEQFF. The V and J genes are TRBV10-3 and TRBJ2-1; 8 bases are a match to TRBD1. This CDR3 spans 16 amino acids. The trim removed 0 bases at V and 7 bases at J, leaving 8 bases unmatched. Per germline, CDR1 ENHRY and CDR2 SYGVKD.

The chain uses TRBV28 and TRBJ1-2, with TRBD1 matching 8 bases. The V and J ends lost 5 bases and 12 bases, in that order; junction bases with no gene match: 14. In germline, CDR1 is MDHEN, CDR2 SYDVKM. The CDR3 spans 14 residues. The CDR3 loop is CASSQRQGLPGNTF. CDR3 DNA: TGTGCCAGCAGTCAACGACAGGGGCTCCCCGGCAACACCTTC.

This rearrangement joins TRBV7-9 to TRBJ2-1; 14 positions match TRBD2. This CDR3 has 16 amino acids. After removal of 4 bases from V and 6 bases from J, the junction contained 5 bases not matched to a gene. CDR1 SEHNR and CDR2 FQNEAQ come from the germline V gene (reference sequence). The CDR3 DNA sequence: TGTGCCAGCAGCTCCACGACTAGCGGGAGGGCCAATGAGCAGTTCTTC. It encodes CASSSTTSGRANEQFF.

The chain joins TRBV5-1 to TRBJ1-1, with 8 bases lining up with TRBD1. Germline V lookup: CDR1 SGHRS, CDR2 YFSETQ. The CDR3 is 16 amino acids. Trimming took 2 bases from V and 0 from J; bases not matched to a gene: 6. The chain's CDR3 is CASSFQGAVMNTEAFF. CDR3 bases: TGCGCCAGCAGCTTCCAGGGGGCGGTCATGAACACTGAAGCTTTCTTT.

This clonotype was counted a few times. The chain couples TRBV29-1 to TRBJ2-1, with D unclear. From germline, CDR1 is SQVTM and CDR2 ANQGSEA. The CDR3 spans 10 residues. Trimming shortened V by 5 bases and J by 5 bases, and 4 bases separated the two germline ends. CDR3 DNA sequence: TGCAGCGTTCTCGACAATGAGCAGTTCTTC. This encodes CSVLDNEQFF.

The chain has TRBV10-3 and TRBJ1-1; weak D call: TRBD1 (5 bases). The CDR3 has 16 residues. Germline V gene sequence: CDR1 ENHRY, CDR2 SYGVKD. The V gene lost 2 bases and the J gene lost 5 bases, with 18 bases spanning the gap. CDR3 residues: CAISEGQGNKGTEAFF. CDR3 bases: TGTGCCATCAGTGAGGGCCAGGGTAATAAGGGGACTGAAGCTTTCTTT.

This sequence joins TRBV6-6 and TRBJ2-1; the match to TRBD2 covers 7 bases. V shed 5 bases, J shed 9 bases, and the junction held 7 bases outside the gene matches. The CDR3 contains 13 residues. The germline V gene encodes CDR1 MNHNY and CDR2 SVGAGI (reference sequence). The CDR3 region has the DNA TGTGCCAGCAGTGCAACTGGCGGGGGTGAGCAGTTCTTC. Its translation: CASSATGGGEQFF.

This chain joins TRBV20-1 and TRBJ2-1, with TRBD2 matching over 7 bases. Per germline, CDR1 DFQATT and CDR2 SNEGSKA (reference sequence). V lost 6 bases, J lost 4 bases, and 15 bases stayed unmatched. CDR3 length: 16 residues. The DNA of the CDR3 is TGCAGTGCGTCCCCGGCGGGAGCGGTGTCTTACAATGAGCAGTTCTTC. It codes for CSASPAGAVSYNEQFF.

This clonotype has a handful of counts. This chain links TRBV12-5 with TRBJ2-3; 7 bases fit TRBD2. Trimming at V came to 1 base and at J to 2 bases, leaving 3 bases not matched to a gene. The CDR3 spans 15 residues. Per the germline V gene, CDR1 is LGHNT and CDR2 is FRNRAP. In DNA form, the CDR3 reads TGTGCTAGTGGTTTGGCTAGCGGATACACAGATACGCAGTATTTT. Protein product: CASGLASGYTDTQYF.

This clonotype was detected only once. This chain links TRBV4-3 with TRBJ2-1; possible D gene TRBD2, 5 bases. The V end lost 0 bases, the J end lost 5 bases, and 11 bases lay between the germline ends. Per the germline V gene, CDR1 is LGHNA and CDR2 is YSLEER. The CDR3 contains 15 residues. The CDR3 DNA reads as TGCGCCAGCAGCCAAGAGGGGTACGGGGACAATGAGCAGTTCTTC. It translates to CASSQEGYGDNEQFF.

CDR3 nucleotide sequence: TGCGCCAGCAAGGAAGAGGTCACAGATACGCAGTATTTT. It translates to CASKEEVTDTQYF. The genes are TRBV5-1 and TRBJ2-3, with D uncertain. Germline V CDR1 and CDR2: SGHRS, YFSETQ. Trimming left V 6 bases short and J 2 bases short, with 10 bases between. The CDR3 has 13 amino acids.

This clonotype turned up a few times. CDR3 nucleotide sequence: TGTGCCAGCAGCTCGCAAGGGCGGGGGGTTCAAGAGACCCAGTACTTC. It codes for CASSSQGRGVQETQYF. V usage is TRBV7-2 and J usage is TRBJ2-5; 8 bases map to TRBD2. This CDR3 contains 16 residues. Trimming took 4 bases from V and 2 from J; bases not matched to a gene: 9. Germline lookup yields CDR1 SGHTA and CDR2 FQGNSA.

This clonotype has just a few counts. DNA of the CDR3: TGTGCCAGCAGTTACAAGGGCGAGCAGAAAGGGGACACTGAAGCTTTCTTT. It translates to CASSYKGEQKGDTEAFF. This chain uses TRBV6-2 or TRBV6-3 with TRBJ1-1; perhaps TRBD1 as D (5 bases). Trimming shortened V by 2 bases and J by 3 bases, and 19 bases separated the two germline ends. The CDR3 length is 17 residues. Germline assignment: CDR1 MNHEY and CDR2 SVGEGT.

The chain has TRBV20-1 and TRBJ1-1; D not resolved. Germline V gene sequence: CDR1 DFQATT, CDR2 SNEGSKA (reference sequence). V was clipped by 1 base and J by 1 base, with 13 bases between them. This CDR3 region has 15 residues. For the CDR3, the DNA is TGCAGTGCTAGAGCGTTTTTACAGCGGAACACTGAAGCTTTCTTT. This sequence encodes CSARAFLQRNTEAFF.

The chain combines TRBV12-3 or TRBV12-4 with TRBJ1-2; D might be TRBD1 (6 bases). CDR3 size: 16 residues. The V and J ends lost 3 bases and 8 bases respectively, with 22 bases between them. CDR3 region: CASSFGGGGQGSGYTF. The CDR3 DNA sequence: TGTGCCAGCAGTTTTGGGGGCGGGGGGCAAGGTTCCGGCTACACCTTC.

The table lists this clonotype with a few counts. The chain has TRBV6-5 and TRBJ2-1; D is uncertain. The germline V and J ends were trimmed by 6 bases and 0 bases, with 15 bases remaining between them. Germline assignment: CDR1 MNHEY and CDR2 SVGAGI. The CDR3 is made up of 16 amino acids. The CDR3 DNA sequence: TGTGCCAGCAGCGTGTCGGGTGGGAACTCCTACAATGAGCAGTTCTTC. The encoded protein is CASSVSGGNSYNEQFF.

J is TRBJ2-1 and V is TRBV29-1; 7 bases agree with TRBD1. Losses at the gene ends were 4 bases for V and 0 bases for J; bases not matched to a gene: 3. The CDR3 runs to 14 residues. Germline CDR1 SQVTM, CDR2 ANQGSEA. The CDR3 loop reads CSVAHRGSYNEQFF. The CDR3 bases are TGCAGCGTTGCTCACAGGGGCTCCTACAATGAGCAGTTCTTC.

The gene calls are TRBV4-2 and TRBJ2-1; tentative D call: TRBD1 (5 bases). The germline V gene encodes CDR1 LGHNA and CDR2 YNFKEQ. V gave up 4 bases and J gave up 6 bases, with 19 bases separating them. The CDR3 is 16 residues long. CDR3 region: CASSPLGRERSNEQFF. CDR3 coding DNA: TGTGCCAGCAGCCCCCTAGGCAGGGAAAGGAGCAATGAGCAGTTCTTC.

The V and J genes are TRBV12-3 or TRBV12-4 and TRBJ2-1, with 8 bases lining up with TRBD1. Trimming at V came to 6 bases and at J to 5 bases, leaving 6 bases not matched to a gene. The CDR3 consists of 14 residues. The CDR3 loop is CASRMTGADNEQFF. The CDR3 coding sequence is TGTGCCAGCAGGATGACAGGGGCGGACAATGAGCAGTTCTTC.

V is TRBV29-1 and J is TRBJ1-2, with 9 positions matching TRBD1. V lost 4 bases and J lost 7; bases outside the gene matches: 10. Looked up from germline, CDR1 is SQVTM and CDR2 is ANQGSEA. The CDR3 runs 14 residues. As DNA, the CDR3 is TGCAGCGTTGGAAGGGTACAGGGGGCATCTGGCTACACCTTC. Its protein product is CSVGRVQGASGYTF.

J is TRBJ1-2 and V is TRBV29-1, with 8 bases matching TRBD1. The ends lost 6 bases at V and 0 bases at J; junction bases unmatched: 6. Germline CDR1 and CDR2: SQVTM and ANQGSEA. CDR3 length equals 14 residues. In DNA form, the CDR3 reads TGCAGCGTAGTATGGACAGGGTCTAACTATGGCTACACCTTC. This codes for CSVVWTGSNYGYTF.

This clonotype has just a few counts. This chain uses TRBV6-1 with TRBJ2-1; 8 nucleotides match TRBD2. Germline loops: CDR1 MNHNS, CDR2 SASEGT. V shed 5 bases and J 4 bases; nucleotides not matched to a gene: 4. This CDR3 contains 14 residues. The CDR3 loop is CASSIQRGYNEQFF. CDR3 bases: TGTGCCAGCAGTATCCAGCGGGGGTACAATGAGCAGTTCTTC.

This sequence joins TRBV27 and TRBJ1-5, with D possibly TRBD1 on 6 matching bases. The CDR3 is 13 amino acids. The V and J ends lost 5 bases and 6 bases respectively, with 11 bases between them. Germline CDR1 and CDR2: MNHEY and SMNVEV (reference sequence). In DNA, the CDR3 is TGTGCCAGCAGTAACACAGGGCTTCAGCCCCAGCATTTT. Protein sequence: CASSNTGLQPQHF.

The rearrangement joins TRBV5-1 to TRBJ2-4, with 9 nucleotides matching TRBD2. The CDR3 spans 14 residues. Trimming at V came to 2 bases and at J to 8 bases, leaving 5 bases not matched to a gene. CDR1 SGHRS and CDR2 YFSETQ come from the germline V gene. CDR3 in amino acids: CASSFSGSMDIQYF. CDR3 nucleotide sequence: TGCGCCAGCAGCTTTAGCGGGAGTATGGACATTCAGTACTTC.

The chain has TRBV6-6 and TRBJ2-3; TRBD2 is a possible D gene (7 bases). In germline, CDR1 is MNHNY, CDR2 SVGAGI (reference sequence). The CDR3 sequence is 15 residues long. Deletions cut 0 bases from V and 6 bases from J, with 13 bases between. This CDR3 is CASSYSEGGPDTQYF. The CDR3, as DNA: TGTGCCAGCAGTTACTCGGAGGGGGGGCCGGATACGCAGTATTTT.

V is TRBV12-3 or TRBV12-4 and J is TRBJ2-3; D ambiguous. The CDR3 covers 12 residues. Deletions cut 5 bases from V and 11 bases from J, with 14 bases between. In nucleotides, the CDR3 is TGTGCCAGCAGTAGAGCATCAGATGTGCAGTATTTT. This translates into CASSRASDVQYF.

J is TRBJ2-1 and V is TRBV20-1; TRBD1 might be the D (6 bases). Trimming pared 5 bases from V and 7 bases from J, leaving 12 bases between. This CDR3 spans 12 amino acids. Germline CDR1 is DFQATT and CDR2 is SNEGSKA (reference sequence). The CDR3 region has the DNA TGCAGTGCTCGATACAGGGAAAATGAGCAGTTCTTC. Translation: CSARYRENEQFF.